These 14 T cell receptor beta chains were sequenced from one sample in a study of cytomegalovirus exposure and HLA in healthy donors. PCR amplification relied on 60 Vbeta primers (plus 13 Jbeta primers). Produced via immunoSEQ multiplex PCR; TCRdb's table is partial and in-frame only. The repertoire holds 130,000 to 150,000 clones, with approximately 84% as singletons. Material for sequencing was PBMCs. Every receptor here comes from a woman aged 55-69 years in good health and CMV-seropositive.

The chain recombines TRBV10-2 with TRBJ2-3; 8 positions match TRBD1. Germline V gene sequence: CDR1 WSHSY, CDR2 SAAADI. The V segment lost 6 bases and the J segment 7 bases; nucleotides outside the gene matches: 6. The CDR3 length is 13 residues. CDR3 sequence reads: CASRGQGANTQYF. Here the CDR3 DNA reads TGCGCCAGCAGAGGACAGGGTGCCAATACGCAGTATTTT.

The chain has TRBV7-9 and TRBJ2-1; a possible D gene is TRBD2 (6 bases). The V gene's germline CDR1 is SEHNR and CDR2 FQNEAQ (reference sequence). V was trimmed by 3 bases and J by 7 bases, leaving 16 bases between them. The CDR3 has 15 residues. CDR3 in DNA: TGTGCCAGCAGCTTGAGTGCTGGCGGGACGAATGAGCAGTTCTTC. Translated: CASSLSAGGTNEQFF.

The chain uses TRBV30 and TRBJ1-4, with 7 nucleotides matching TRBD1. The V gene's germline CDR1 is GTSNPN and CDR2 SVGIG (reference sequence). The CDR3 runs to 15 residues. After removal of 2 bases from V and 5 bases from J, the junction contained 8 bases not matched to a gene. The CDR3 sequence is CAWSFSGQLNEKLFF. Here the CDR3 DNA reads TGTGCCTGGAGTTTCTCGGGACAGTTGAATGAAAAACTGTTTTTT.

This chain uses TRBV13 with TRBJ2-7; TRBD2 agrees at 12 bases. The V gene's germline CDR1 is PRHDT and CDR2 FYEKMQ (reference sequence). The CDR3 sequence is 15 residues long. The J segment lost 0 bases and the V segment lost 4 bases, leaving 1 base of the junction unmatched. In DNA form, the CDR3 reads TGTGCCAGCAGCTCACTAGCGGGAGGCTCCTACGAGCAGTACTTC. Translated, it gives CASSSLAGGSYEQYF.

The chain joins TRBV28 to TRBJ1-2; the match to TRBD1 covers 11 bases. Per germline, CDR1 MDHEN and CDR2 SYDVKM. The CDR3 length is 17 residues. The junction had 10 bases not matched to a gene; V was cut back by 5 bases and J by 2 bases. The CDR3: CASSGRTGGAINYGYTF. The CDR3 DNA sequence: TGTGCCAGCAGTGGAAGGACAGGGGGCGCTATAAACTATGGCTACACCTTC.

This sequence joins TRBV20-1 and TRBJ1-2; perhaps TRBD1 as D (6 bases). Germline CDR1 DFQATT, CDR2 SNEGSKA (reference sequence). The CDR3 totals 10 residues. V lost 7 bases and J lost 8, with 11 bases in between. CDR3 in DNA: TGCAGTGAAAAGGGGGAGGGCTACACCTTC. Amino acids: CSEKGEGYTF.

The chain employs TRBV7-3 and TRBJ2-2; maybe TRBD2 (5 bases). The V gene lost 2 bases and the J gene lost 6 bases, with 19 bases spanning the gap. Per germline, CDR1 SGHTA and CDR2 FQGTGA. The CDR3 has 17 amino acids. CDR3 coding DNA: TGTGCCAGCAGCTTATCGGGGAGTAATGGAGGAGCCGGGGAGCTGTTTTTT. Amino acids: CASSLSGSNGGAGELFF.

This chain joins TRBV30 and TRBJ2-1, with 10 bases lining up with TRBD2. V lost 6 bases and J lost 1; bases outside the gene matches: 3. The CDR3 loop spans 14 amino acids. The germline V gene encodes CDR1 GTSNPN and CDR2 SVGIG (reference sequence). CDR3: CACQLAGSYNEQFF. The CDR3 DNA sequence: TGTGCCTGTCAACTAGCGGGGTCCTACAATGAGCAGTTCTTC.

This CDR3 reads CASSPDRTGETEAFF. The CDR3 nucleotides are TGTGCCAGCTCACCGGATCGGACAGGGGAGACTGAAGCTTTCTTT. V gene TRBV18 combines with J gene TRBJ1-1; 9 bases map to TRBD1. V was pared by 3 bases and J by 5 bases, with 7 bases of the junction left unmatched. From germline, CDR1 is KGHSH and CDR2 LQKENI. The CDR3 has 15 amino acids.

The chain has TRBV27 and TRBJ1-5; tentatively, D is TRBD1 (5 bases). Trimming shortened V by 1 base and J by 5 bases, and 6 bases separated the two germline ends. Germline CDR1 MNHEY, CDR2 SMNVEV (reference sequence). There are 13 residues in the CDR3. This CDR3 is CASSLWGDQPQHF. The CDR3 nucleotides are TGTGCCAGCAGTTTATGGGGGGATCAGCCCCAGCATTTT.

The chain combines TRBV19 with TRBJ2-3; perhaps TRBD2 as D (6 bases). V was clipped by 0 bases and J by 1 base, with 14 bases between them. The germline CDR1 and CDR2 sequences are LNHDA and SQIVND (reference sequence). The CDR3 loop spans 17 amino acids. The DNA for the CDR3 is TGTGCCAGTAGTATAGATTTGGCTAGGAGGGGCACAGATACGCAGTATTTT. Translation: CASSIDLARRGTDTQYF.

J is TRBJ2-1 and V is TRBV18, with 9 bases identical to TRBD1. CDR3 length equals 15 residues. Germline CDR1 KGHSH, CDR2 LQKENI. Trimming removed 3 bases from V and 8 bases from J; junction bases left unmatched: 8. The DNA of the CDR3 is TGTGCCAGCTCACCGTGGACAGGGGACTATGATGAGCAGTTCTTC. This encodes CASSPWTGDYDEQFF.

This clone occurred once. This chain links TRBV6-1 with TRBJ1-1, with 9 positions matching TRBD1. V shed 4 bases, J shed 0 bases, and the junction held 9 bases outside the gene matches. Germline V lookup: CDR1 MNHNS, CDR2 SASEGT. This CDR3 has 17 amino acids. DNA of the CDR3: TGTGCCAGCAGTGGGACAGGGGTGGGTTTAATGAACACTGAAGCTTTCTTT. It translates to CASSGTGVGLMNTEAFF.

This clone was recorded once. The chain is built from TRBV30 and TRBJ2-3; D perhaps matches TRBD2 (5 bases). The CDR3 is made up of 16 amino acids. V was cut by 1 base and J by 0 bases, with 14 bases left in between. CDR1 and CDR2 (germline): GTSNPN, SVGIG (reference sequence). CDR3 loop: CAWSGATRTSTDTQYF. CDR3 in DNA: TGTGCCTGGAGTGGAGCTACCAGGACTAGCACAGATACGCAGTATTTT.